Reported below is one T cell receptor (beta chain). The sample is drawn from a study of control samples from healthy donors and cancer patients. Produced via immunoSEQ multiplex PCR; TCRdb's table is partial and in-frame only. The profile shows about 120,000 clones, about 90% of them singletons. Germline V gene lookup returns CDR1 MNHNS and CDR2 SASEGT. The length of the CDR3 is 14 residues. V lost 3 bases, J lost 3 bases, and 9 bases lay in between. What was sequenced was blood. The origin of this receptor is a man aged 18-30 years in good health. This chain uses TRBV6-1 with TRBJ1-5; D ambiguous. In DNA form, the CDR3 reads TGTGCCAGCAGTGACAGCCAGGCCAATCAGCCCCAGCATTTT. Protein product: CASSDSQANQPQHF.